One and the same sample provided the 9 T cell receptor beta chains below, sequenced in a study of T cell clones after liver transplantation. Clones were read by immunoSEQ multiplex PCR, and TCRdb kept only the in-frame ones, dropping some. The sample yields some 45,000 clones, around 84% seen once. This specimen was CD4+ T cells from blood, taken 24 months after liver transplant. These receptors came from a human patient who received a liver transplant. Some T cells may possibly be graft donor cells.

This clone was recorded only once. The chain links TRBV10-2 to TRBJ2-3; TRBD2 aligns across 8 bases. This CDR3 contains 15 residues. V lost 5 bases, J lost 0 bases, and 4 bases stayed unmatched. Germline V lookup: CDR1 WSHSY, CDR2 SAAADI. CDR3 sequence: CASSLSGASTDTQYF. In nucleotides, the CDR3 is TGCGCCAGCAGTCTTAGCGGGGCTAGCACAGATACGCAGTATTTT.

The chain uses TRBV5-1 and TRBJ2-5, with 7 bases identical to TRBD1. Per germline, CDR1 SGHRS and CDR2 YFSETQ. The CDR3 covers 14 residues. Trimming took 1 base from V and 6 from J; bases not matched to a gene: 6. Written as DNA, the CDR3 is TGCGCCAGCAGCTTGAGCCAGGGGGTTAAGACCCAGTACTTC. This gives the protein CASSLSQGVKTQYF.

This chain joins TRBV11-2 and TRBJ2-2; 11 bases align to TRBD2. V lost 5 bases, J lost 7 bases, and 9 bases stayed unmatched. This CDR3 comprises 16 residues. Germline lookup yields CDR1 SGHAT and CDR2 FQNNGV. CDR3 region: CASSMSSGGAGGELFF. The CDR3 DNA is TGTGCCAGCAGCATGAGTAGCGGGGGGGCTGGCGGGGAGCTGTTTTTT.

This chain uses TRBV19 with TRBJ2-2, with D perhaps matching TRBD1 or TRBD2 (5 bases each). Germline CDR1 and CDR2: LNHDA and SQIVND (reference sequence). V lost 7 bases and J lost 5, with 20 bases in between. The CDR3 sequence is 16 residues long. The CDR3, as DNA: TGTGCCAGTACCCCCGGGACCCGAAGGAAAACCGGGGAGCTGTTTTTT. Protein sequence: CASTPGTRRKTGELFF. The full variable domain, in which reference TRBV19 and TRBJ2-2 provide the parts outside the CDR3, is DGGITQSPKYLFRKEGQNVTLSCEQNLNHDAMYWYRQDPGQGLRLIYYSQIVNDFQKGDIAEGYSVSREKKESFPLTVTSAQKNPTAFYLCASTPGTRRKTGELFFGEGSRLTVL.

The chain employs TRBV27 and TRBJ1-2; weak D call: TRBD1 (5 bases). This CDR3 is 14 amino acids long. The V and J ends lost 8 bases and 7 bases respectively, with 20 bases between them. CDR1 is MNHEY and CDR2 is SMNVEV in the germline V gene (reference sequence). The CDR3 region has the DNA TGTGCCAGCTCCTACCTCGGACGGCAGGGTGGCTACACCTTC. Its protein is CASSYLGRQGGYTF.

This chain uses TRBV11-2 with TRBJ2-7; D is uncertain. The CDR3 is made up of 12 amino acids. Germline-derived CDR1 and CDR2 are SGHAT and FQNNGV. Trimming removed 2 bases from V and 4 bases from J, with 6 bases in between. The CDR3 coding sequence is TGTGCCAGCAGCTTAAACTTATACGAGCAGTACTTC. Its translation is CASSLNLYEQYF.

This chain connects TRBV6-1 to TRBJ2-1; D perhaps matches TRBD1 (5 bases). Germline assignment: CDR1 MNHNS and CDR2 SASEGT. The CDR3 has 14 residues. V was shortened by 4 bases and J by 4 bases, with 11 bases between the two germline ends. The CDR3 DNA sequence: TGTGCCAGCAGTGGACTGCGGACATACAATGAGCAGTTCTTC. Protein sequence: CASSGLRTYNEQFF.

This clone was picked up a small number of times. The CDR3 sequence is CASSPQSYEQYF. The CDR3 DNA sequence: TGTGCCAGCTCACCACAATCCTACGAGCAGTACTTC. This chain links TRBV18 with TRBJ2-7; D is unresolved. The V end was cut by 1 base, the J end by 1 base, with 2 bases between. CDR3 length: 12 residues. Germline V CDR1 and CDR2: KGHSH, LQKENI.

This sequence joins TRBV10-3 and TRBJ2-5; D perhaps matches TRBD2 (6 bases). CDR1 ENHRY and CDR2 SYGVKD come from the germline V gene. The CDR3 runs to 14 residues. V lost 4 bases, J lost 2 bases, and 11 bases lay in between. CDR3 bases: TGTGCCATCAGTGCCGCGCGGGAACAAGAGACCCAGTACTTC. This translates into CAISAAREQETQYF.